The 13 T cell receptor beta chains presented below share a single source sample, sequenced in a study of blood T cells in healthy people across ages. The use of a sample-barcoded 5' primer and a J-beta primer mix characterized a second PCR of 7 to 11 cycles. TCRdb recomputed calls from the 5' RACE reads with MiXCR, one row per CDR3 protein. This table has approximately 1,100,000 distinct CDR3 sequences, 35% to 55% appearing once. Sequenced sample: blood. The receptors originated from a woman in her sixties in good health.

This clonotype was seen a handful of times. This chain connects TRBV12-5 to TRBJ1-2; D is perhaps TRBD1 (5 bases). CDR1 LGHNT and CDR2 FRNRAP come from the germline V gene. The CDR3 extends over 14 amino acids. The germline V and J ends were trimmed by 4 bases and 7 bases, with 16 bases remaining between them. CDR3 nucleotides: TGTGCTAGTGGTTCCGAAGCAGGGATCGGTGGCTACACCTTC. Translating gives CASGSEAGIGGYTF.

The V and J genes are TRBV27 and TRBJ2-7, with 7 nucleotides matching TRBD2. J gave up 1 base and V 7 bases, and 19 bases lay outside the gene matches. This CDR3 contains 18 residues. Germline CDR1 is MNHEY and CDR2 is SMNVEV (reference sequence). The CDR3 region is CASTAHRRSASGSYEQYF. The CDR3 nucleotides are TGTGCCAGCACCGCTCATCGGCGTTCCGCTAGCGGTTCCTACGAGCAGTACTTC.

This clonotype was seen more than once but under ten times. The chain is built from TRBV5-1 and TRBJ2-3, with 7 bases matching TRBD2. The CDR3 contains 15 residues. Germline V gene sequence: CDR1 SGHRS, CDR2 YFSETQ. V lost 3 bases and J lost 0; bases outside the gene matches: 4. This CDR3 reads CASSSSGYSTDTQYF. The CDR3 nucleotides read TGCGCCAGCAGCTCTAGCGGTTATAGCACAGATACGCAGTATTTT.

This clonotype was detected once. The CDR3 sequence: CASSLVGGSISGANVLTF. DNA of the CDR3: TGTGCCAGCAGTTTAGTAGGCGGGTCCATCTCTGGGGCCAACGTCCTGACTTTC. The J gene is TRBJ2-6, the V gene TRBV12-3 or TRBV12-4; perhaps TRBD2 as D (5 bases). V lost 1 base to trimming and J lost 0 bases, with 13 bases between them. The CDR3 is 18 residues long.

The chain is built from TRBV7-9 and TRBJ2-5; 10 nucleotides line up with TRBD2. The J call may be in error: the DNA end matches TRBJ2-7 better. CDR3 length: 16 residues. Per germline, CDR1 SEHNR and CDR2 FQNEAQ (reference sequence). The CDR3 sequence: CASSFPPAGGSYEQYF. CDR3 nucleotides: TGTGCCAGCAGCTTCCCGCCAGCGGGAGGGTCCTACGAGCAGTACTTC.

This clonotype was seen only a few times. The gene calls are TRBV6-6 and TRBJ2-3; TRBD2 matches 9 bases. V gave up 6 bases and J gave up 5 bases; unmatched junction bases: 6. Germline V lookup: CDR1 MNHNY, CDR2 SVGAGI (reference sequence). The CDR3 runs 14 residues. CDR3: CASSYAGGGDTQYF. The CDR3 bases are TGTGCCAGCAGCTATGCGGGAGGGGGAGATACGCAGTATTTT.

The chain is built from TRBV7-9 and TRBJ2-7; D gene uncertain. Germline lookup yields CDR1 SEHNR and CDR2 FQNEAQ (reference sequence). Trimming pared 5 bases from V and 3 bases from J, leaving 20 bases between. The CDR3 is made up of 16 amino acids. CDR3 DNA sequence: TGTGCCAGCAGCCCTCCCTTCCTAGGAAGTCTCTACGAGCAGTACTTC. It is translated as CASSPPFLGSLYEQYF. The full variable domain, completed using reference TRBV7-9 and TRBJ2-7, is DTGVSQNPRHKITKRGQNVTFRCDPISEHNRLYWYRQTLGQGPEFLTYFQNEAQLEKSRLLSDRFSAERPKGSFSTLEIQRTEQGDSAMYLCASSPPFLGSLYEQYFGPGTRLTVT.

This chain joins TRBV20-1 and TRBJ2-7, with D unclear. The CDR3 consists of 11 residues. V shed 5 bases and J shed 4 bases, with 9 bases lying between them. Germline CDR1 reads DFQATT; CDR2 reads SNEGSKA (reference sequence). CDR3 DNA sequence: TGCAGTGCTGAAAAAAATTACGAGCAGTACTTC. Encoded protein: CSAEKNYEQYF.

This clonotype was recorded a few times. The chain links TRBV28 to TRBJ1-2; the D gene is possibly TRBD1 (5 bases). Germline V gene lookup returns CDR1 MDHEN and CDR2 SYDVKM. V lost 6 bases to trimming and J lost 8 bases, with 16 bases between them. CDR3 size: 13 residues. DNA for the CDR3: TGTGCCAGCAGCGCCGGGGGGTCGCGGGGCTACACCTTC. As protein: CASSAGGSRGYTF.

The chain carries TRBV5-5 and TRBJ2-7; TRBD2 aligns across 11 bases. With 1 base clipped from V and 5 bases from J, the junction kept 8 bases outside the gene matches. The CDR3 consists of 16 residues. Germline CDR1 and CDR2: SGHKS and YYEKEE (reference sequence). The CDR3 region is CASSLRMTSGIHEQYF. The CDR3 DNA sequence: TGTGCCAGCAGCTTGAGGATGACTAGCGGGATCCACGAGCAGTACTTC.

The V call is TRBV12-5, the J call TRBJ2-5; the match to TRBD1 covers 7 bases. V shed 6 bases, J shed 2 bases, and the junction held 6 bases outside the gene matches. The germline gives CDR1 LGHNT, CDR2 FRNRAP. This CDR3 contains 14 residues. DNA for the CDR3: TGTGCTAGTGGCCGGGACAGAAGACAAGAGACCCAGTACTTC. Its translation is CASGRDRRQETQYF.

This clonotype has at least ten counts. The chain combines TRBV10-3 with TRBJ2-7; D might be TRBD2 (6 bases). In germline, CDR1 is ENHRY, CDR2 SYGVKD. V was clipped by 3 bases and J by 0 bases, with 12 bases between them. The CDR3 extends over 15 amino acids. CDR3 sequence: CAISDVSGRSYEQYF. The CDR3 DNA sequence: TGTGCCATCAGTGACGTTAGCGGCCGCTCCTACGAGCAGTACTTC.

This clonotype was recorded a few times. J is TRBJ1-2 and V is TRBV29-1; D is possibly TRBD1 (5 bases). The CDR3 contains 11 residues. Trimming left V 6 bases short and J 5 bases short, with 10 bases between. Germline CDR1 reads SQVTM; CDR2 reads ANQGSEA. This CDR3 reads CSVLRTYGYTF. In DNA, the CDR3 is TGCAGCGTCCTGCGGACATATGGCTACACCTTC.